Presented here are 27 T cell receptor beta chains from one specimen sequenced in a study of Graves' ophthalmopathy and Graves' hyperthyroidism (dated by TCRdb to the late 2010s). Sequencing instrument: Illumina HiSeq 2000. For repertoire sequencing, TCR beta CDR3 regions were amplified from RNA transcripts. The first round was an RT-PCR using HTBI primers with the Qiagen OneStep RT-PCR kit, and this first round was followed by a second-round multiplex PCR, then size selection and purification. TCRdb redid the processing of the public reads, applying fastp at Q25 and MiXCR, and retained in-frame beta chains. Rows merge per CDR3 protein into single entries with the most common DNA and genes. This sample gives roughly 230,000 distinct CDR3 sequences in total; about 22% of them show up just once. In total, the top ten clones hold about 46% of the sample. Sequencing was performed on peripheral blood. The source of these receptors is a woman aged 45 to 65 with Graves' ophthalmopathy. Donor details come from another sample of the same person, matched by shared clones.

V and J are TRBV6-5 and TRBJ2-5; 9 bases agree with TRBD2. CDR3 length: 15 residues. The junction had 4 bases not matched to a gene; V was cut back by 2 bases and J by 3 bases. Germline-derived CDR1 and CDR2 are MNHEY and SVGAGI. This CDR3 is CASSYRGLAEETQYF. CDR3 DNA: TGTGCCAGCAGTTACAGGGGACTAGCAGAAGAGACCCAGTACTTC.

This clonotype was counted ten times or more. The chain combines TRBV27 with TRBJ1-1, with a possible D match to TRBD1 (5 bases). The V end was cut by 3 bases, the J end by 1 base, with 12 bases between. The germline gives CDR1 MNHEY, CDR2 SMNVEV (reference sequence). The CDR3 spans 15 residues. CDR3 in amino acids: CASSFYIGENTEAFF. The CDR3 bases are TGTGCCAGCAGTTTCTATATAGGGGAGAACACTGAAGCTTTCTTT.

This chain connects TRBV28 to TRBJ1-1, with 9 bases aligning to TRBD1. Germline values: CDR1 MDHEN, CDR2 SYDVKM. The CDR3 extends over 15 amino acids. V gave up 6 bases and J gave up 5 bases; unmatched junction bases: 10. The CDR3 here is CASSLPGTGLTEAFF. In nucleotides, the CDR3 is TGTGCCAGCAGCCTTCCCGGGACAGGGTTGACTGAAGCTTTCTTT. Complete variable domain (other parts from reference TRBV28 and TRBJ1-1): DVKVTQSSRYLVKRTGEKVFLECVQDMDHENMFWYRQDPGLGLRLIYFSYDVKMKEKGDIPEGYSVSREKKERFSLILESASTNQTSMYLCASSLPGTGLTEAFFGQGTRLTVV.

This clonotype appeared many times. The chain joins TRBV20-1 to TRBJ2-7; either TRBD1 or TRBD2 may supply D (5 bases each). This CDR3 spans 15 amino acids. Germline CDR1 DFQATT, CDR2 SNEGSKA (reference sequence). Deletions cut 4 bases from V and 2 bases from J, with 18 bases between. CDR3 in DNA: TGCAGTGCTAACTCCCCAGGGAGAGGAACCTACGAGCAGTACTTC. Encoded protein: CSANSPGRGTYEQYF.

This clonotype was detected ten times or more. This sequence joins TRBV2 and TRBJ1-1, with TRBD1 as a possible D gene (5 bases). The CDR3 is 14 amino acids. Trimming took off 3 bases at V and 1 base at J, with 9 bases between the two ends. CDR1 is SNHLY, CDR2 FYNNEI, per germline. The DNA of the CDR3 is TGTGCCAGCAGTGATGCGGGGGAGAACACTGAAGCTTTCTTT. Amino acids: CASSDAGENTEAFF.

This clonotype has at least ten counts. The chain employs TRBV19 and TRBJ2-4; D is possibly TRBD2 (6 bases). Trimming pared 3 bases from V and 7 bases from J, leaving 16 bases between. Germline-derived CDR1 and CDR2 are LNHDA and SQIVND (reference sequence). This CDR3 region has 15 residues. Here the CDR3 reads CASSMPGTLGNIQYF. DNA for the CDR3: TGTGCCAGTAGTATGCCCGGGACTTTGGGGAACATTCAGTACTTC.

This clonotype was seen only a few times. The chain has TRBV12-3 or TRBV12-4 and TRBJ2-7; the match to TRBD2 covers 8 bases. CDR3 size: 16 residues. J gave up 1 base and V 2 bases, and 7 bases lay outside the gene matches. The chain's CDR3 is CASSLRVSGRSYEQYF. Here the CDR3 DNA reads TGTGCCAGCAGTTTAAGGGTAAGCGGGAGATCCTACGAGCAGTACTTC.

As concerns this clonotype: This may be a read error: a much more frequent sequence differs by one nucleotide. This chain links TRBV5-1 with TRBJ2-7, with a tentative D call TRBD1 (6 bases). Looked up from germline, CDR1 is SGHRS and CDR2 is YFSETQ. V gave up 7 bases and J gave up 3 bases, with 17 bases separating them. This CDR3 is built from 14 residues. The CDR3 DNA sequence: TGCGCCAGCCACTTAGGGCAGGGGTACTACGAGCAGTACTTC. Amino acids: CASHLGQGYYEQYF.

This clonotype was seen ten or more times. The gene calls are TRBV28 and TRBJ1-1, with D possibly being TRBD1 (5 bases). Germline values: CDR1 MDHEN, CDR2 SYDVKM. CDR3 size: 16 residues. Trimming pared 3 bases from V and 4 bases from J, leaving 18 bases between. The CDR3 DNA reads TGTGCCAGCAGTTTCGTACCCGGCTCTAGGGGCACTGAAGCTTTCTTT. Translating it yields CASSFVPGSRGTEAFF.

The rearrangement uses TRBV6-2 or TRBV6-3 and TRBJ1-6; no reliable D call. Germline loops: CDR1 MNHEY, CDR2 SVGEGT. This CDR3 is built from 15 residues. V was clipped by 4 bases and J by 9 bases, with 16 bases between them. This CDR3 reads CASSSGPLIGSPLHF. DNA of the CDR3: TGTGCCAGCAGTTCCGGGCCTCTTATCGGTTCACCCCTCCACTTT.

In its sample, this clonotype was seen many times. The rearrangement links TRBV12-3 or TRBV12-4 to TRBJ2-4; D tentatively fits TRBD1 or TRBD2 (6 bases each). The germline V and J ends were trimmed by 5 bases and 9 bases, with 14 bases remaining between them. The CDR3 runs to 13 residues. The CDR3 nucleotides are TGTGCCAGCAGTCTAGGGGGGATAGGCATTCAGTACTTC. This translates into CASSLGGIGIQYF.

This clonotype was seen at least ten times. One end of the junction is discordant with germline, which a read error may explain. The CDR3 nucleotides read TGTGCCACCCTCGTGGGGGGGGCGAACTTC. This encodes CATLVGGANF. This chain links TRBV6-2 or TRBV6-3 with TRBJ2-5, with D perhaps TRBD2 (7 bases). Germline-derived CDR1 and CDR2 are MNHEY and SVGEGT. This CDR3 is 10 amino acids long.

In its sample, this clonotype was seen many times. The chain couples TRBV7-9 to TRBJ2-2; weak D call: TRBD2 (6 bases). This CDR3 is built from 14 residues. Deletions cut 8 bases from V and 3 bases from J, with 13 bases between. Germline CDR1 SEHNR, CDR2 FQNEAQ (reference sequence). Written as DNA, the CDR3 is TGTGCCAGCCCTTCGGACTACTACACCGGGGAGCTGTTTTTT. Amino acid sequence: CASPSDYYTGELFF.

The sample holds many counts of this clonotype. This chain connects TRBV12-3 or TRBV12-4 to TRBJ1-1; D ambiguous. The CDR3 totals 14 residues. Trimming pared 4 bases from V and 1 base from J, leaving 10 bases between. CDR3: CASSSRHTNTEAFF. CDR3 coding DNA: TGTGCCAGCAGTTCCCGACATACGAACACTGAAGCTTTCTTT.

The chain joins TRBV28 to TRBJ1-2; 7 bases are a match to TRBD1. CDR3 length: 13 residues. With V trimmed by 2 bases and J by 7 bases, 4 bases remained unmatched. Germline V gene data show CDR1 as MDHEN and CDR2 as SYDVKM. CDR3 loop: CASSLSRGGGYTF. For the CDR3, the DNA is TGTGCCAGCAGTTTAAGCAGGGGGGGTGGCTACACCTTC.

This clonotype was detected ten times or more. Written as DNA, the CDR3 is TGCAGTGCTAGAGATCCACAACTAGCGAGAGAGCAGTACTTC. Amino acid sequence: CSARDPQLAREQYF. This rearrangement joins TRBV20-1 to TRBJ2-7; TRBD2 matches at 7 bases. This CDR3 has 14 amino acids. The germline V gene encodes CDR1 DFQATT and CDR2 SNEGSKA (reference sequence). The V and J ends lost 0 bases and 7 bases, in that order; junction bases with no gene match: 9.

This clonotype has ten or more counts. DNA of the CDR3: TGTGCCAGCAGCTTAACAGGGTCTAAATCCAATCAGCCCCAGCATTTT. Its protein is CASSLTGSKSNQPQHF. The chain has TRBV11-2 and TRBJ1-5, with a tentative D call TRBD1 (6 bases). Per the germline V gene, CDR1 is SGHAT and CDR2 is FQNNGV. Trimming removed 2 bases from V and 3 bases from J, with 14 bases in between. The CDR3 is made up of 16 amino acids.

This clonotype was picked up many times. The CDR3 DNA is TGTGCCAGCAGCTTAAATTATAATCAGCCCCAGCATTTT. Protein sequence: CASSLNYNQPQHF. The genes are TRBV27 and TRBJ1-5, with D uncertain. V was trimmed by 6 bases and J by 4 bases, leaving 10 bases between them. From germline, CDR1 is MNHEY and CDR2 SMNVEV (reference sequence). The CDR3 is 13 amino acids.

Many counts were recorded for this clonotype. The CDR3 spells CASSSHRGGNTDTQYF. CDR3 DNA sequence: TGTGCCAGCAGCTCTCACCGTGGCGGGAACACAGATACGCAGTATTTT. V gene TRBV5-4 combines with J gene TRBJ2-3; a weak D match, TRBD2 (6 bases). Deletions cut 3 bases from V and 2 bases from J, with 16 bases between. The CDR3 sequence is 16 residues long. Germline CDR1 reads SGHNT; CDR2 reads YYREEE (reference sequence).

In this sample, this clonotype turned up many times. This chain joins TRBV19 and TRBJ1-6; D possibly corresponds to TRBD1 (5 bases). Trimming removed 5 bases from V and 7 bases from J, with 12 bases in between. The length of the CDR3 is 14 residues. CDR1 and CDR2 (germline): LNHDA, SQIVND (reference sequence). Here the CDR3 reads CASSSRQLNSPLHF. The CDR3 nucleotides read TGTGCCAGTAGTTCGCGACAGCTAAATTCACCCCTCCACTTT.

This sequence joins TRBV20-1 and TRBJ2-7; TRBD2 matches at 11 bases. CDR3 length: 17 amino acids. V lost 3 bases to trimming and J lost 5 bases; unmatched junction nucleotides: 15. From germline, CDR1 is DFQATT and CDR2 SNEGSKA (reference sequence). CDR3 protein: CSASPNSGRAGGDEQYF. CDR3 DNA: TGCAGTGCTAGTCCCAATAGCGGGAGGGCCGGCGGCGACGAGCAGTACTTC.

There are many counts of this clonotype. The chain recombines TRBV5-1 with TRBJ2-7; no reliable D call. The CDR3 loop spans 11 amino acids. Germline CDR1 SGHRS, CDR2 YFSETQ. Trimming removed 3 bases at V and 7 bases at J, with 8 bases between. CDR3 amino acids: CASSSVGEQYF. In DNA form, the CDR3 reads TGCGCCAGCAGCTCGGTTGGAGAGCAGTACTTC.

This clonotype was seen ten or more times. J is TRBJ2-7 and V is TRBV5-1, with unresolved D. This CDR3 has 13 residues. Germline V gene lookup returns CDR1 SGHRS and CDR2 YFSETQ. The V gene lost 0 bases and the J gene lost 4 bases, with 8 bases spanning the gap. The CDR3 here is CASSLENTYEQYF. CDR3 DNA sequence: TGCGCCAGCAGCTTGGAGAACACATACGAGCAGTACTTC. The full variable domain, rest sourced from reference TRBV5-1 and TRBJ2-7, is KAGVTQTPRYLIKTRGQQVTLSCSPISGHRSVSWYQQTPGQGLQFLFEYFSETQRNKGNFPGRFSGRQFSNSRSEMNVSTLELGDSALYLCASSLENTYEQYFGPGTRLTVT.

In its sample, this clonotype was seen many times. The chain joins TRBV24-1 to TRBJ2-7; no clear D. Germline CDR1 KGHDR, CDR2 SFDVKD. V shed 1 base and J shed 4 bases, with 10 bases lying between them. The CDR3 is 14 residues long. DNA of the CDR3: TGTGCCACCAGTGATTTTGCCTTCCCTTACGAGCAGTACTTC. Translating it yields CATSDFAFPYEQYF.

Only a few counts were recorded for this clonotype. Being one base from a much bigger clone, this may be a read error. The V and J genes are TRBV30 and TRBJ2-7; no clear D. V gave up 4 bases and J gave up 3 bases, with 10 bases separating them. The CDR3 contains 12 residues. Germline V gene sequence: CDR1 GTSNPN, CDR2 SVGIG (reference sequence). Here the CDR3 DNA reads TGTGCCTGGAACGGCTGGAACTACGAGCAGTACTTC. This codes for CAWNGWNYEQYF.

The chain recombines TRBV27 with TRBJ2-7, with D hard to call. The CDR3 spans 12 residues. V dropped 3 bases and J dropped 6 bases, with 9 bases sitting between them. CDR1 and CDR2 (germline): MNHEY, SMNVEV (reference sequence). CDR3 in amino acids: CASSFPLGEQYF. The CDR3 DNA sequence: TGTGCCAGCAGTTTTCCACTTGGCGAGCAGTACTTC.

This clonotype was seen at least ten times. The J gene is TRBJ2-5, the V gene TRBV20-1; 12 nucleotides align to TRBD2. This CDR3 has 16 residues. The trim removed 1 base at V and 5 bases at J, leaving 8 bases unmatched. Germline V lookup: CDR1 DFQATT, CDR2 SNEGSKA (reference sequence). DNA of the CDR3: TGCAGTGCTAGAGGGCTGACTAGCGGGAGTTATGAGACCCAGTACTTC. It codes for CSARGLTSGSYETQYF.